This T cell receptor beta chain came from a study of blood T cell repertoires in COVID-19. Study-level background: Both acute and convalescent COVID-19 samples were obtained from the United States, Italy and Spain. Sources were T cells, B-cell-depleted T cells, or PBMCs; the material itself was cDNA or gDNA.

The CDR3 covers 18 residues. V lost 4 bases, J lost 1 base, and 15 bases stayed unmatched. In germline, CDR1 is SEHNR, CDR2 FQNEAQ (reference sequence). Original analysis: Scientists estimated how many nucleated cells there were by amplifying reference gene primers. Profiling relied on immunoSEQ multiplex PCR, and the TCRdb table lists in-frame clones only, not all of them. V, J and clone size reflect that table, while D and trimming were determined from the DNA. Of about 67,000 clones in the sample, around four fifths were seen once. The receptor was derived from a human donor in a cohort sampled during active COVID-19. The sample comprised peripheral blood. This chain uses TRBV7-9 with TRBJ1-1; TRBD1 matches at 7 bases. The CDR3 DNA reads TGTGCCAGCAGCTCGAAAAGCCGCGGTGGGACAGCGAACACTGAAGCTTTCTTT. Protein product: CASSSKSRGGTANTEAFF.